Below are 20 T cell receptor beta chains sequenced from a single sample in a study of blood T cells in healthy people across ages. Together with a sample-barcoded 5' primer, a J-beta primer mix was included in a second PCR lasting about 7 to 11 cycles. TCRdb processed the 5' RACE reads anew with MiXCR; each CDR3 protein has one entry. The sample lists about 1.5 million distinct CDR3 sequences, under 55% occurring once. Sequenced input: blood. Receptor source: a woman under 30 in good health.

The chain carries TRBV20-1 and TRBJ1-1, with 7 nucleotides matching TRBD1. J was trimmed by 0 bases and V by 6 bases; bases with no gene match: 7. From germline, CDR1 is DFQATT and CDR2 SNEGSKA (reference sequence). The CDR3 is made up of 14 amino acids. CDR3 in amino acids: CSAQPDRLNTEAFF. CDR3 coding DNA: TGCAGTGCCCAACCGGACAGGCTGAACACTGAAGCTTTCTTT.

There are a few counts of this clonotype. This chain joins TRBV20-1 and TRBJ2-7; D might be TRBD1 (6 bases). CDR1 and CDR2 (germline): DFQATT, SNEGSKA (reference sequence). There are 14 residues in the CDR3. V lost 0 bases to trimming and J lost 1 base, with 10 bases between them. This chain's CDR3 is CSARDPGQSYEQYF. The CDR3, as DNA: TGCAGTGCTAGAGACCCGGGACAATCCTACGAGCAGTACTTC.

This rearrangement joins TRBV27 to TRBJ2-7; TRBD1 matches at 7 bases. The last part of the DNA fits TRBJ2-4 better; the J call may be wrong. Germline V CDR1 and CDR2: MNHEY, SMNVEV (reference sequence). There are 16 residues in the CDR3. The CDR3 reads CASSWDSPNSLNIQYF. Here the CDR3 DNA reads TGTGCCAGCAGTTGGGACAGTCCCAACTCGCTAAACATTCAGTACTTC.

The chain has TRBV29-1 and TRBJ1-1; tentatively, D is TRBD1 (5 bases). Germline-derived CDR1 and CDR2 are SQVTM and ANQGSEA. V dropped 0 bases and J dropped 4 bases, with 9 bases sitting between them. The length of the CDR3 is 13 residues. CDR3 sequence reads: CSVEDPGSTEAFF. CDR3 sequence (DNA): TGCAGCGTTGAAGATCCAGGGAGCACTGAAGCTTTCTTT.

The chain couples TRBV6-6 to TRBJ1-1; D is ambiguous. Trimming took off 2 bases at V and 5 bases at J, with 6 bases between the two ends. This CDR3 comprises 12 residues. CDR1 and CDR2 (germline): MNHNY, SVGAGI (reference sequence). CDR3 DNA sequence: TGTGCCAGCAGTTACCCGGAGACTGAAGCTTTCTTT. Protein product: CASSYPETEAFF.

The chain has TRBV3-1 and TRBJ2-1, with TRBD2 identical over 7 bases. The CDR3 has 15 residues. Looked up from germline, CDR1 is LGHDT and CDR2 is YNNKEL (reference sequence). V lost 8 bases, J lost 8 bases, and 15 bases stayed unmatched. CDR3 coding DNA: TGTGCCAGCTGCAGAAGCGGGATAGGAGGCCATGAGCAGTTCTTC. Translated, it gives CASCRSGIGGHEQFF.

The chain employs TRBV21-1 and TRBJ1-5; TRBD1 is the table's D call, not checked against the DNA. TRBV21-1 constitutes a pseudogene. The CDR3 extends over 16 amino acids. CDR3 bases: TGTGCCAGCAGCAAAGGGGGGCATCATAGCAATCAGCCCCAGCATTTT. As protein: CASSKGGHHSNQPQHF.

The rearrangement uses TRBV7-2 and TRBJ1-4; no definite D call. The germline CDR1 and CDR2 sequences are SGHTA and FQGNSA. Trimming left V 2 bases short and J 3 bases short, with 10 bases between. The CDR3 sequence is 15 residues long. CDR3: CASSLRAASNEKLFF. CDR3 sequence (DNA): TGTGCCAGCAGCTTACGGGCGGCCTCTAATGAAAAACTGTTTTTT.

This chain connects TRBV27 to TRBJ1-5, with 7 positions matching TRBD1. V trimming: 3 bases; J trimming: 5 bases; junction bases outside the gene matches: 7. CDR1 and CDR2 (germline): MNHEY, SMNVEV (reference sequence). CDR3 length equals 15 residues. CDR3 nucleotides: TGTGCCAGCAGTTTCCTAGACAGGGTCGATCAGCCCCAGCATTTT. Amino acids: CASSFLDRVDQPQHF.

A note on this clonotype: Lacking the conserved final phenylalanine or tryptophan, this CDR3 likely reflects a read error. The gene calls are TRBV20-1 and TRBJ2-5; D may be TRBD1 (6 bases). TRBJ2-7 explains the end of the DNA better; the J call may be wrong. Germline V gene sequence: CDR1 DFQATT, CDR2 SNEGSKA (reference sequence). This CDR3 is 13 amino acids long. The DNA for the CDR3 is TGCAGTGCCAAGCGACAGGATGCCTACGAGCAGTACTAC. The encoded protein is CSAKRQDAYEQYY.

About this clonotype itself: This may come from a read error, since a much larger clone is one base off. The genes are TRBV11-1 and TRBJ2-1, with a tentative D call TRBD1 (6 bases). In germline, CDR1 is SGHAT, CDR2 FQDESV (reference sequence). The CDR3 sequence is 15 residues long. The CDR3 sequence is CTSSSQGTPTNEQFF. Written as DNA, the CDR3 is TGTACCAGCAGCTCACAGGGAACCCCCACGAATGAGCAGTTCTTC.

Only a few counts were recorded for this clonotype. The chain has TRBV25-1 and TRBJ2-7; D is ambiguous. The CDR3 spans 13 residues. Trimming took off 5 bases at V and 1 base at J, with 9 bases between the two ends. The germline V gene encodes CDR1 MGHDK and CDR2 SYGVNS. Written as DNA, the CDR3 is TGTGCCAGCAGTAACGCCGCTTCCTACGAGCAGTACTTC. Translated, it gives CASSNAASYEQYF.

CDR3: CATPIGSESNEKLFF. CDR3 DNA: TGTGCCACCCCTATCGGGTCGGAGTCTAATGAAAAACTGTTTTTT. The rearrangement uses TRBV3-1 and TRBJ1-4; no reliable D call. Between the trimmed V and J ends, which lost 10 bases and 3 bases, there was a span of 18 bases. The CDR3 sequence is 15 residues long. CDR1 LGHDT and CDR2 YNNKEL come from the germline V gene (reference sequence).

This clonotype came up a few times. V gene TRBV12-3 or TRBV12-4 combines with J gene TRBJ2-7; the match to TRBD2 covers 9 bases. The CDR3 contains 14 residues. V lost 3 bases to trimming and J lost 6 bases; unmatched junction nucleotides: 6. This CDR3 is CASSFLAGGPEQYF. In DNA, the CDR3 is TGTGCCAGCAGTTTCTTGGCGGGAGGGCCCGAGCAGTACTTC.

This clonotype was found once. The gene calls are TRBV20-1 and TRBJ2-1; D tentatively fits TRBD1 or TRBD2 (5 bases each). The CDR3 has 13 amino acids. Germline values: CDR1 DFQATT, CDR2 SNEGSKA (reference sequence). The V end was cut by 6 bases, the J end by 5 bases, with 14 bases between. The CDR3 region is CSAHRDADNEQFF. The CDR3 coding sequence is TGCAGTGCACACCGGGACGCGGACAATGAGCAGTTCTTC.

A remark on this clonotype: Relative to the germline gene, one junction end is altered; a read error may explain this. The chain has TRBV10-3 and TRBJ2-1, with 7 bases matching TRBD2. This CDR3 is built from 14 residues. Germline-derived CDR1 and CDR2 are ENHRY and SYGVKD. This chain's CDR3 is CAIGEAGSYNEQFF. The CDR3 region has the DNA TGTGCCATCGGTGAAGCGGGATCTTACAATGAGCAGTTCTTC.

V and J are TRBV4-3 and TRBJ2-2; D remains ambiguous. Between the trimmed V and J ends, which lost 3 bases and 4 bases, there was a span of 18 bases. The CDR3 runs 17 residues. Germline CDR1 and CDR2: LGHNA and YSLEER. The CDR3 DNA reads TGCGCCAGCAGCCACGGAGACTCCAGGAAAGTCACCGGGGAGCTGTTTTTT. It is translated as CASSHGDSRKVTGELFF.

This CDR3 reads CASGPDRGGEQYF. CDR3 in DNA: TGTGCTAGTGGGCCAGACAGGGGAGGTGAGCAGTACTTC. The chain combines TRBV12-5 with TRBJ2-5, with 8 bases aligning to TRBD1. Unmatched junction bases numbered 11, after V lost 6 bases and J lost 11 bases. The CDR3 covers 13 residues. CDR1 is LGHNT and CDR2 is FRNRAP in the germline V gene. The entire variable domain, with the rest obtained from reference TRBV12-5 and TRBJ2-5, is as follows: DARVTQTPRHKVTEMGQEVTMRCQPILGHNTVFWYRQTMMQGLELLAYFRNRAPLDDSGMPKDRFSAEMPDATLATLKIQPSEPRDSAVYFCASGPDRGGEQYFGPGTRLLVL.

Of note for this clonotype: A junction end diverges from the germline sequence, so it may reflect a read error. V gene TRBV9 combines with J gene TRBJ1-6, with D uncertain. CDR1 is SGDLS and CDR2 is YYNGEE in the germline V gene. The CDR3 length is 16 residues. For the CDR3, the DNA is TGTGCCAGCAGCGTAGGTGACGGACGTGGAAATTCACCCCCCCACTTT. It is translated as CASSVGDGRGNSPPHF. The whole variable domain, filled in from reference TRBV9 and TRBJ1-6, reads DSGVTQTPKHLITATGQRVTLRCSPRSGDLSVYWYQQSLDQGLQFLIQYYNGEERAKGNILERFSAQQFPDLHSELNLSSLELGDSALYFCASSVGDGRGNSPPHFGNGTRLTVT.

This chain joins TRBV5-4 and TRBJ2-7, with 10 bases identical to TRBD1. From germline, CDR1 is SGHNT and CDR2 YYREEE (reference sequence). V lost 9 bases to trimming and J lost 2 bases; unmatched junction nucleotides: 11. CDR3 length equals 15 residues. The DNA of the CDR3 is TGTGCCACTTCACGACAAGGGACAGGGGCCTACGAGCAGTACTTC. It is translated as CATSRQGTGAYEQYF.